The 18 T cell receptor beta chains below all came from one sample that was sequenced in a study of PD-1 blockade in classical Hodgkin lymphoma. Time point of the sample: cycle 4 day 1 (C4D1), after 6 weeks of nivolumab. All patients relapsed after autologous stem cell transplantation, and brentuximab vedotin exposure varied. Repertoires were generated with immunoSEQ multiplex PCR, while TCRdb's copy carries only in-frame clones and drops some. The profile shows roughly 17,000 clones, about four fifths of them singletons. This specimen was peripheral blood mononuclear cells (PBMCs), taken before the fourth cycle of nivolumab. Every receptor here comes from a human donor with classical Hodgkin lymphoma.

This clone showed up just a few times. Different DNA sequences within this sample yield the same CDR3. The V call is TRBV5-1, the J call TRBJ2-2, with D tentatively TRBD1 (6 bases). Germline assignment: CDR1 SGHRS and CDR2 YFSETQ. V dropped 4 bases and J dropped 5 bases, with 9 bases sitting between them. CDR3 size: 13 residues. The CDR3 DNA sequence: TGCGCCAGCAGCCTACAGGGAACCGGGGAGCTGTTTTTT. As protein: CASSLQGTGELFF.

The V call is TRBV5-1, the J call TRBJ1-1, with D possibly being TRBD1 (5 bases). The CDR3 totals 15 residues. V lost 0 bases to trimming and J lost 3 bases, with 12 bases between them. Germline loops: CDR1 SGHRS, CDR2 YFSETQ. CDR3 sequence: CASSLAGRADTEAFF. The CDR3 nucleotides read TGCGCCAGCAGCTTGGCGGGCAGGGCGGACACTGAAGCTTTCTTT.

This chain's CDR3 is CASRRAGGQVSGEQFF. Written as DNA, the CDR3 is TGCGCCAGTAGGAGGGCGGGGGGCCAAGTATCCGGTGAGCAGTTCTTC. This chain uses TRBV5-1 with TRBJ2-1; 8 positions match TRBD2. Trimming cost V 8 bases and J 9 bases; bases outside gene matches: 19. Germline values: CDR1 SGHRS, CDR2 YFSETQ. The CDR3 is 16 residues long. Looking up the rest from reference TRBV5-1 and TRBJ2-1 gives the full variable domain: KAGVTQTPRYLIKTRGQQVTLSCSPISGHRSVSWYQQTPGQGLQFLFEYFSETQRNKGNFPGRFSGRQFSNSRSEMNVSTLELGDSALYLCASRRAGGQVSGEQFFGPGTRLTVL.

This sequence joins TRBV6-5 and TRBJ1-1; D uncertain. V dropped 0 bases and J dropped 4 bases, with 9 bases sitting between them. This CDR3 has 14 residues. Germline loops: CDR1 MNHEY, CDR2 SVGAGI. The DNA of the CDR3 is TGTGCCAGCAGTTACTCTGCGGAGGGCACTGAAGCTTTCTTT. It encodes CASSYSAEGTEAFF.

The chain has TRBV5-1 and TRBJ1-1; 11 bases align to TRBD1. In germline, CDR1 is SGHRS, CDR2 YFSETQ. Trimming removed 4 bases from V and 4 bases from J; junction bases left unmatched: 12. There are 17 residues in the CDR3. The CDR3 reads CASSKGQGVLFGTEAFF. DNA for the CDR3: TGCGCCAGCAGCAAGGGACAGGGGGTTCTCTTTGGCACTGAAGCTTTCTTT.

This CDR3 is CASSWVRQATNTEAFF. The CDR3 bases are TGTGCCAGCAGTTGGGTAAGACAGGCTACTAACACTGAAGCTTTCTTT. The V and J genes are TRBV6-6 and TRBJ1-1, with TRBD1 as a possible D gene (6 bases). Germline V CDR1 and CDR2: MNHNY, SVGAGI (reference sequence). V lost 4 bases and J lost 2, with 17 bases in between. The CDR3 length is 16 residues.

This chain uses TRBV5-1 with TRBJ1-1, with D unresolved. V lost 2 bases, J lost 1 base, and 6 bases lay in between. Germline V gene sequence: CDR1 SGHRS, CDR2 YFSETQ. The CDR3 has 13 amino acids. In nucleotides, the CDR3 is TGCGCCAGCAGCTTTAAGCAGAACACTGAAGCTTTCTTT. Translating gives CASSFKQNTEAFF.

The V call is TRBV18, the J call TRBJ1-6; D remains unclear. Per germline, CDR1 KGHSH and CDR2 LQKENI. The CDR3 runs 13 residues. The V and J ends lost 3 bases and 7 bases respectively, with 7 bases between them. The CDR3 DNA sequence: TGTGCCAGCTCACCTTCGGGGAATTCACCCCTCCACTTT. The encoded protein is CASSPSGNSPLHF.

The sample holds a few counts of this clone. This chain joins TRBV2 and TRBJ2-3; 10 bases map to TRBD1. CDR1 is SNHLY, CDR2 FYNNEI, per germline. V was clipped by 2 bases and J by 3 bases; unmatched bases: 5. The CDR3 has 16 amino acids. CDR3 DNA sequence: TGTGCCAGCAGTGAAAGGACAGGGGGTCTTACAGATACGCAGTATTTT. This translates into CASSERTGGLTDTQYF.

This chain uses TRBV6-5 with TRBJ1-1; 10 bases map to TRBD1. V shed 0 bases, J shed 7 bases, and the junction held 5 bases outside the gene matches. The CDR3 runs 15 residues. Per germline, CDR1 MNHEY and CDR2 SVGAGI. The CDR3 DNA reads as TGTGCCAGCAGTTACTCGGGGACAGGGGTTGGTGAAGCTTTCTTT. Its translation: CASSYSGTGVGEAFF.

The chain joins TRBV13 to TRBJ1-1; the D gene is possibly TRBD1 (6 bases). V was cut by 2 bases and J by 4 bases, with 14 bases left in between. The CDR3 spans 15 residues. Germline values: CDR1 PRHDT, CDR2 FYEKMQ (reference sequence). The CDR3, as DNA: TGTGCCAGCAGCTTATGGCGGGGGGCGTTCACTGAAGCTTTCTTT. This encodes CASSLWRGAFTEAFF.

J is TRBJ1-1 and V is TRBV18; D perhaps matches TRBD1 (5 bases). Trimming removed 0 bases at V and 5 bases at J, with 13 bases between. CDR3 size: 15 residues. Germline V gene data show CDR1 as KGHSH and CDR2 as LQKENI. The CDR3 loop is CASSPPGGWGTEAFF. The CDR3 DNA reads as TGTGCCAGCTCACCACCGGGAGGTTGGGGGACTGAAGCTTTCTTT.

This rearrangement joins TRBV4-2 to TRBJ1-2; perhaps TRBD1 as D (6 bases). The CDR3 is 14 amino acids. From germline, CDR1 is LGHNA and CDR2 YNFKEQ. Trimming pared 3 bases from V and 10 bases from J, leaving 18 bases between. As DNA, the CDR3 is TGTGCCAGCAGCCAGGGTTCACAGGGCGTTGTCTACACCTTC. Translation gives CASSQGSQGVVYTF.

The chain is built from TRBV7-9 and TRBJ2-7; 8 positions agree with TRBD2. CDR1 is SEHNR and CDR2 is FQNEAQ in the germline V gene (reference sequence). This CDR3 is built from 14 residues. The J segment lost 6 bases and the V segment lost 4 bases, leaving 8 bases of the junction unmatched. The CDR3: CASSSTTGGREQYF. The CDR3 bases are TGTGCCAGCAGCTCCACGACGGGAGGGCGCGAGCAGTACTTC.

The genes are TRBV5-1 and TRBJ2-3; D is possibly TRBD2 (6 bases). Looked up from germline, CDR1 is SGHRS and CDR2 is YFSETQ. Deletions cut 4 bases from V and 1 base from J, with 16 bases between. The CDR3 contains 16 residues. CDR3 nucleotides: TGCGCCAGCAGCCCGGATGCGGGGTTAGGCACAGATACGCAGTATTTT. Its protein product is CASSPDAGLGTDTQYF.

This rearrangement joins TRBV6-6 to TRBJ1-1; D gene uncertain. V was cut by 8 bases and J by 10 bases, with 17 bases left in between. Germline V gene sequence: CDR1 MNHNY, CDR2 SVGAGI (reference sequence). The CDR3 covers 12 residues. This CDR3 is CASAPDQVRAFF. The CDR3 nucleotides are TGTGCCAGCGCTCCGGACCAGGTTAGAGCTTTCTTT.

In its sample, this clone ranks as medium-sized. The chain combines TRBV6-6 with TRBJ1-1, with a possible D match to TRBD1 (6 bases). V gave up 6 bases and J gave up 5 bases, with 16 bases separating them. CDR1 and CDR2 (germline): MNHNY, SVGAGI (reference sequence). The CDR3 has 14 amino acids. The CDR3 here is CASRHDRLETEAFF. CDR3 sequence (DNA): TGTGCCAGCAGGCACGACAGGTTGGAGACTGAAGCTTTCTTT.

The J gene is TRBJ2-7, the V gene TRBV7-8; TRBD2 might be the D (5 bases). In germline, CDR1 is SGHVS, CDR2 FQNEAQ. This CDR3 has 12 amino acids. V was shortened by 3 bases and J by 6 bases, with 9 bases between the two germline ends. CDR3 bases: TGTGCCAGCAGCTTGGGAGCTCTCGAGCAGTACTTC. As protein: CASSLGALEQYF.